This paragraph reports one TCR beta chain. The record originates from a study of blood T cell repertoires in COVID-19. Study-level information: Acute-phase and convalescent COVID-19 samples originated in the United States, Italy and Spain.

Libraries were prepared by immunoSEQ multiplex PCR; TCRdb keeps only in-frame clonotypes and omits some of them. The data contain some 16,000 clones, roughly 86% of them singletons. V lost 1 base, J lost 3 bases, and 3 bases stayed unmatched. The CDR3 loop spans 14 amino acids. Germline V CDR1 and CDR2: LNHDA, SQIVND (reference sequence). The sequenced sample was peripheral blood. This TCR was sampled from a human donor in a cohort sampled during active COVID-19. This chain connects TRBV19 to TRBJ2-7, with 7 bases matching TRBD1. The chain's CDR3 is CASSIGRGLYEQYF. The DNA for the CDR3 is TGTGCCAGTAGTATAGGTAGGGGGCTCTACGAGCAGTACTTC. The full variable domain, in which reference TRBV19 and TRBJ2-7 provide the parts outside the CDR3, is DGGITQSPKYLFRKEGQNVTLSCEQNLNHDAMYWYRQDPGQGLRLIYYSQIVNDFQKGDIAEGYSVSREKKESFPLTVTSAQKNPTAFYLCASSIGRGLYEQYFGPGTRLTVT.